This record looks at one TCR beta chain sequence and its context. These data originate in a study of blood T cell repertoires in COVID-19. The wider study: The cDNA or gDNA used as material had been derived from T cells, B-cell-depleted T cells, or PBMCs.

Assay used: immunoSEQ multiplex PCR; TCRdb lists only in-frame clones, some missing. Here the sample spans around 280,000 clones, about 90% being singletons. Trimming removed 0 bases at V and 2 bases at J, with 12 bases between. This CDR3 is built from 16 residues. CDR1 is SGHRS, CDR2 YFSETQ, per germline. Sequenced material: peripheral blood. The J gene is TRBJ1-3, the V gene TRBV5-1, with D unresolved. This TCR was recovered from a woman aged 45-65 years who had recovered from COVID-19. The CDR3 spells CASSLGGGGAGNTIYF. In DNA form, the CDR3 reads TGCGCCAGCAGCTTGGGTGGAGGAGGAGCTGGAAACACCATATATTTT.